Below, one TCR beta chain is given with its context. Its antigen is unknown. The sample originates from a study of Ad26.COV2.S vaccination and SARS-CoV-2 variants. Overall study results and limits: Reports say spike-specific CD8+ and CD4+ T cell responses covered substantial breadth after vaccination. Possibly, TCR breadth and depth analyses underestimated total T cell responses. Those who received vaccine or placebo ended up with similar non-spike TCR breadth.

The assay was immunoSEQ multiplex PCR, and TCRdb's table has in-frame clones only and misses some. The repertoire consists of about 410,000 clones, with about 85% occurring once and the leading ten covering around 3.4%. V was cut by 6 bases and J by 7 bases, with 9 bases left in between. The CDR3 length is 11 residues. Germline CDR1 and CDR2: LGHNT and FRNRAP. Treatment described: about 20 received Ad26.COV2.S at low or high dose, single or two shots; roughly 5 received placebo; per-sample allocation not given. Collection of the samples took place on day 63 after the first injection of vaccine or placebo. Expressing Wuhan-strain SARS-CoV-2 spike, an Ad26 vector served as the vaccine.

The genes are TRBV12-5 and TRBJ1-1; D is unclear. The receptor was derived from a person between 18 and 65 years old who received the Ad26.COV2.S COVID-19 vaccine or a placebo. The specimen was peripheral blood, collected in a trial of Ad26.COV2.S vaccine versus placebo. The CDR3 is CASGFGLEAFF. The CDR3 nucleotides are TGTGCTAGTGGGTTTGGACTTGAAGCTTTCTTT.